The 3 T cell receptor beta chains below were found in one sample sequenced in a study of regulatory T cells in long-lasting Graves disease (dated by TCRdb to the early 2020s). The sample's time point label, in plain terms: persistent/refractory GD, antithyroid drugs over 5 years with positive TRAb. For both TCR sequencing and RNA sequencing, RNA was extracted from PBMCs in TRIzol. Libraries were constructed by multiplex PCR. The sequencing machine was an Illumina HiSeq 4000. CDR3 regions were amplified by Arm-PCR with iRepertoire HTBI primers to construct TCR beta libraries. TCRdb reran the public reads through fastp at Q25 and MiXCR, keeping productive beta chains. Each CDR3 protein gets just one entry, which takes the most common genes and DNA from the rows behind it. This sample lists about 430,000 distinct CDR3 sequences; about 21% were detected once. The ten largest clones take up more than 13% of the sample.

Sequenced here: peripheral blood mononuclear cells (PBMCs), sampled when the disease was refractory, from a patient treated with antithyroid drugs. These receptor sequences come from a female donor with Graves disease.

A few counts support this clonotype. The chain has TRBV20-1 and TRBJ1-5; 11 bases line up with TRBD1. V lost 6 bases, J lost 3 bases, and 13 bases stayed unmatched. The CDR3 loop spans 17 amino acids. The V gene's germline CDR1 is DFQATT and CDR2 SNEGSKA (reference sequence). CDR3 nucleotides: TGCAGTGCCAGGGGGACAGGGGGAGCGGGAGACAATCAGCCCCAGCATTTT. Its translation: CSARGTGGAGDNQPQHF.

This clonotype showed up just once. The rearrangement links TRBV27 to TRBJ2-1; a possible D gene is TRBD1 (6 bases). CDR3 length equals 15 residues. Germline lookup yields CDR1 MNHEY and CDR2 SMNVEV (reference sequence). Trimming cost V 3 bases and J 0 bases, with 9 bases left between them. In nucleotides, the CDR3 is TGTGCCAGCAGTTTTATCAGGGGCTCCTACAATGAGCAGTTCTTC. Translating it yields CASSFIRGSYNEQFF.

There are many counts of this clonotype. The chain employs TRBV6-1 and TRBJ1-5; 9 nucleotides agree with TRBD1. The CDR3 spans 14 residues. Looked up from germline, CDR1 is MNHNS and CDR2 is SASEGT. V lost 7 bases, J lost 6 bases, and 7 bases stayed unmatched. CDR3 sequence (DNA): TGTGCCAGCACGGGGACAGGGTCAGGTCAGCCCCAGCATTTT. Translation gives CASTGTGSGQPQHF.